This is a list of T cell receptor beta chains from one sample in a study of T cell responses to AZD1222 COVID-19 vaccine. Only in-frame clones appear in the TCRdb table, and some are missing; sequencing was by immunoSEQ multiplex PCR. This sample has fewer than 120,000 clones, with less than 90% found just once. The sample here was peripheral blood, taken on day 0 of AZD1222 vaccination. These receptors were collected from an adult in good health. Each CDR3 is given with its conserved first and last residue. Each record gives: V gene, CDR3 length, J gene, clone size, D gene, CDR3 protein, CDR3 DNA. The D gene is left open where the match is weak. Clone size, where shown, is once, few, many, or a class for clones that have expanded.

TRBV10-3	14	TRBJ2-5	once	.	CAISPGHGKETQYF	TGTGCCATCAGCCCGGGACACGGAAAAGAGACCCAGTACTTC
TRBV5-1	15	TRBJ1-1	.	.	CASSLIPGLNTEAFF	TGCGCCAGCAGCTTGATCCCAGGATTGAACACTGAAGCTTTCTTT
TRBV4-2	16	TRBJ2-7	once	.	CASSQVVQGRTYEQYF	TGTGCCAGCAGCCAAGTTGTGCAGGGGCGAACCTACGAGCAGTACTTC
TRBV10-3	17	TRBJ2-1	.	.	CAISESKGPAVSNEQFF	TGTGCCATCAGTGAGTCGAAAGGCCCAGCGGTCAGCAATGAGCAGTTCTTC
TRBV2	12	TRBJ1-2	.	TRBD1	CAWQRDREGYTF	TGTGCCTGGCAGCGGGACAGGGAGGGCTACACCTTC
TRBV7-9	14	TRBJ1-5	.	.	CASSPGQLYQPQHF	TGTGCCAGCAGCCCCGGACAGCTGTATCAGCCCCAGCATTTT
TRBV28	13	TRBJ2-5	.	.	CASSPTQRETQYF	TGTGCCAGCAGTCCCACCCAAAGGGAGACCCAGTACTTC
TRBV29-1	17	TRBJ1-1	.	TRBD1	CSVEEDRGLAQNTEAFF	TGCAGCGTTGAAGAGGACAGGGGGCTAGCTCAGAACACTGAAGCTTTCTTT
TRBV9	15	TRBJ2-2	.	.	CASSVGQGHTGELFF	TGTGCCAGCAGCGTAGGGCAGGGTCACACCGGGGAGCTGTTTTTT
TRBV3-1/TRBV3-2	17	TRBJ2-1	once	TRBD2	CASSQDGRRGVYNEQFF	TGTGCCAGCAGCCAAGATGGTAGGCGGGGGGTCTACAATGAGCAGTTCTTC
TRBV28	14	TRBJ1-2	.	.	CASHPAGVSYGYTF	TGTGCCTCCCACCCCGCCGGGGTGAGCTATGGCTACACCTTC
TRBV7-9	20	TRBJ2-5	.	TRBD2	CASSSDPELAGDPAQETQYF	TGTGCCAGCAGCAGCGACCCGGAGCTAGCGGGAGACCCGGCGCAAGAGACCCAGTACTTC
TRBV6-1	16	TRBJ1-3	.	.	CASSEAQGSGDNTIYF	TGTGCCAGCAGTGAAGCGCAGGGGTCCGGGGACAACACCATATATTTT
TRBV5-1	14	TRBJ2-7	.	.	CASSLVGPSYEQYF	TGCGCCAGCAGCTTGGTTGGTCCCTCCTACGAGCAGTACTTC
TRBV2	14	TRBJ2-3	.	TRBD2	CASSTSGSTDTQYF	TGTGCCAGCAGCACTAGCGGGAGCACAGATACGCAGTATTTT
TRBV7-9	14	TRBJ1-1	.	TRBD1	CASSSPSGTAEAFF	TGTGCCAGCAGCTCTCCCTCCGGGACAGCTGAAGCTTTCTTT
TRBV10-1	15	TRBJ1-1	.	TRBD1	CASSETGTGLTEAFF	TGCGCCAGCAGTGAGACCGGGACAGGGTTGACTGAAGCTTTCTTT
TRBV30	13	TRBJ1-1	.	.	CAWSVHGNTEAFF	TGTGCCTGGAGTGTACACGGGAACACTGAAGCTTTCTTT
TRBV19	15	TRBJ2-1	.	TRBD2	CASSMGGSSYNEQFF	TGTGCCAGTAGTATGGGCGGGAGCTCCTACAATGAGCAGTTCTTC
TRBV2	15	TRBJ1-4	.	TRBD1	CASSSPTGGVEKLFF	TGTGCCAGCAGTTCTCCGACAGGGGGCGTTGAAAAACTGTTTTTT
TRBV5-1	15	TRBJ1-1	.	.	CASSLAAVMNTEAFF	TGCGCCAGCAGCTTGGCGGCGGTCATGAACACTGAAGCTTTCTTT
TRBV7-9	15	TRBJ1-6	.	TRBD1	CASSRTGGTGSPLHF	TGTGCCAGCAGCCGGACAGGGGGCACGGGTTCACCCCTCCACTTT
TRBV3-1/TRBV3-2	12	TRBJ1-1	few	.	CASSQGPQRAFF	TGTGCCAGCAGCCAAGGTCCGCAGAGGGCTTTCTTT
TRBV5-8	14	TRBJ1-1	.	.	CASSDRQRNTEAFF	TGTGCCAGCAGCGATCGGCAGAGGAACACTGAAGCTTTCTTT
TRBV2	14	TRBJ1-3	.	.	CASTGTISGNTIYF	TGTGCCAGCACCGGGACCATCTCTGGAAACACCATATATTTT
TRBV3-1/TRBV3-2	15	TRBJ2-1	.	TRBD2	CASSQALAGASEQFF	TGTGCCAGCAGCCAAGCCCTAGCGGGAGCCAGTGAGCAGTTCTTC
TRBV2	14	TRBJ1-5	.	.	CASSWDISNQPQHF	TGTGCCAGCAGCTGGGACATCAGCAATCAGCCCCAGCATTTT
TRBV5-1	15	TRBJ2-5	.	TRBD2	CASSLAPGGKETQYF	TGCGCCAGCAGCTTGGCCCCGGGAGGGAAAGAGACCCAGTACTTC
TRBV11-3	18	TRBJ2-3	.	TRBD2	CASSTRTGTSGYTDTQYF	TGTGCCAGCAGCACCAGAACCGGGACTAGCGGGTACACAGATACGCAGTATTTT
TRBV19	13	TRBJ1-5	.	.	CASSIAGHQPQHF	TGTGCCAGTAGTATAGCAGGGCATCAGCCCCAGCATTTT
TRBV2	19	TRBJ2-6	few	.	CASNPVSVSVYSGANVLTF	TGTGCCAGCAATCCGGTTAGCGTTAGCGTATACTCTGGGGCCAACGTCCTGACTTTC
TRBV15	14	TRBJ1-1	once	.	CATSWLGMNTEAFF	TGTGCCACCAGCTGGCTGGGGATGAACACTGAAGCTTTCTTT
TRBV6-5	15	TRBJ1-5	.	.	CASSFVRGANQPQHF	TGTGCCAGCAGTTTCGTCAGGGGTGCCAATCAGCCCCAGCATTTT
TRBV27	15	TRBJ1-2	few	.	CASSLSVGDNYGYTF	TGTGCCAGCAGTTTATCGGTGGGGGATAACTATGGCTACACCTTC
TRBV4-1	15	TRBJ1-2	few	.	CASSQVVSTSYGYTF	TGCGCCAGCAGCCAAGTTGTTTCAACAAGCTATGGCTACACCTTC
TRBV2	16	TRBJ1-1	.	TRBD1	CASSEGQGMMNTEAFF	TGTGCCAGCAGTGAGGGACAGGGGATGATGAACACTGAAGCTTTCTTT
TRBV4-1	17	TRBJ1-4	.	TRBD1	CASSRTGLPATNEKLFF	TGCGCCAGCAGCCGGACAGGTTTGCCCGCAACTAATGAAAAACTGTTTTTT
TRBV6-5	14	TRBJ1-1	.	.	CASSYLETNTEAFF	TGTGCCAGCAGTTACCTAGAAACCAACACTGAAGCTTTCTTT